This TCR beta chain was captured in a study of identical twins' blood T cells. Original handling: Each donor had about 85,000 to nearly 500,000 clonotypes. TCRdb itself ran the 5' RACE reads through MiXCR, one entry per CDR3 protein. It is TCRdb's table, rather than the study itself, that gives the V and J calls and clone size. The table lists a few hundred thousand distinct CDR3 sequences, over 25% of them singletons, with 5.5% to 7% in the top ten. On this clonotype itself: No antigen is known for it.

This CDR3 has 14 amino acids. V dropped 5 bases and J dropped 1; count of bases not matched to a gene: 4. Per the germline V gene, CDR1 is SGHRS and CDR2 is YFSETQ. Whole-study results and caveats: Twin similarity might stem from environmental factors, not only genetics. Abundant TCRbeta CDR3s overlapped more between twins than with unrelated donors.

The rearrangement uses TRBV5-1 and TRBJ1-1; 8 bases are shared with TRBD1. Sequenced sample: PBMCs. The sequence was collected from a woman aged 18-49 years in good health. CDR3 sequence reads: CASRQQGGNTEAFF. DNA for the CDR3: TGCGCCAGCAGGCAACAGGGGGGGAACACTGAAGCTTTCTTT. Combining the CDR3 with reference TRBV5-1 and TRBJ1-1 gives the whole variable domain KAGVTQTPRYLIKTRGQQVTLSCSPISGHRSVSWYQQTPGQGLQFLFEYFSETQRNKGNFPGRFSGRQFSNSRSEMNVSTLELGDSALYLCASRQQGGNTEAFFGQGTRLTVV.